These 15 T cell receptor beta chains were all obtained from the same sample, sequenced in a study of T cells after yellow fever vaccination. MiXCR, run by TCRdb on the 5' RACE reads, gives a single entry per CDR3 protein. The table shows 25,000 to 35,000 distinct CDR3 sequences, with around 4.3% occurring only once. The sequencing used CD8+ T cells sorted from PBMCs, collected 5 days after the yellow fever booster vaccination. The receptor source for this set is a man aged 30 to 45 who received the YFV17D yellow fever vaccine.

The chain couples TRBV3-1 to TRBJ2-6, with no clear D. With 11 bases removed from V and 0 bases from J, the gap between germline ends came to 14 bases. The CDR3 spans 15 residues. The germline CDR1 and CDR2 sequences are LGHDT and YNNKEL (reference sequence). The CDR3 is CASCQVLSGANVLTF. As DNA, the CDR3 is TGTGCCTCCTGCCAAGTTCTCTCTGGGGCCAACGTCCTGACTTTC.

This clonotype was observed at least ten times. The chain joins TRBV7-2 to TRBJ2-7, with 14 bases that match TRBD2. There are 17 residues in the CDR3. CDR1 and CDR2 from the germline V gene are SGHTA and FQGNSA. The ends lost 4 bases at V and 6 bases at J; junction bases unmatched: 11. The CDR3 here is CASSSLVSGTSGSEQYF. As DNA, the CDR3 is TGTGCCAGCAGCTCCTTAGTCTCCGGGACTAGCGGGAGCGAGCAGTACTTC.

The J gene is TRBJ2-1, the V gene TRBV7-8, with 7 positions matching TRBD2. Per the germline V gene, CDR1 is SGHVS and CDR2 is FQNEAQ. The length of the CDR3 is 16 residues. V shed 5 bases, J shed 9 bases, and the junction held 16 bases outside the gene matches. CDR3 DNA sequence: TGTGCCAGCAGCGCGGCAATAGCGGGTGGGAGGAGTGAGCAGTTCTTC. Its translation: CASSAAIAGGRSEQFF.

The chain combines TRBV6-1 with TRBJ2-5, with unresolved D. The germline V gene has CDR1 MNHNS and CDR2 SASEGT. The CDR3 has 15 residues. With 6 bases removed from V and 5 bases from J, the gap between germline ends came to 19 bases. The CDR3 DNA follows: TGTGCCAGCAGGGAAACCTTGACGTCTTCGGAGACCCAGTACTTC. This sequence encodes CASRETLTSSETQYF.

This clonotype was picked up many times. V usage is TRBV10-3 and J usage is TRBJ2-7; unclear D gene. The germline V and J ends were trimmed by 2 bases and 4 bases, with 9 bases remaining between them. The CDR3 is 13 residues long. From germline, CDR1 is ENHRY and CDR2 SYGVKD. The CDR3 loop reads CAISEPHLYEQYF. The CDR3 DNA reads as TGTGCCATCAGTGAGCCGCACCTTTACGAGCAGTACTTC.

This clonotype appeared many times. This rearrangement joins TRBV6-5 to TRBJ2-7, with D possibly being TRBD1 or TRBD2 (5 bases each). Trimming left V 0 bases short and J 3 bases short, with 9 bases between. Germline CDR1 reads MNHEY; CDR2 reads SVGAGI. The CDR3 consists of 14 residues. This chain's CDR3 is CASSYSQGVYEQYF. The CDR3 DNA sequence: TGTGCCAGCAGTTACTCTCAGGGAGTCTACGAGCAGTACTTC.

This clonotype came up many times. V usage is TRBV9 and J usage is TRBJ2-5, with TRBD1 as a possible D gene (6 bases). This CDR3 is built from 15 residues. Germline CDR1 is SGDLS and CDR2 is YYNGEE. V was cut by 4 bases and J by 1 base, with 14 bases left in between. CDR3 amino acids: CASSPGRGFQETQYF. In DNA, the CDR3 is TGTGCCAGCAGCCCAGGAAGGGGGTTCCAAGAGACCCAGTACTTC. Full variable domain (remainder filled in from reference TRBV9 and TRBJ2-5): DSGVTQTPKHLITATGQRVTLRCSPRSGDLSVYWYQQSLDQGLQFLIQYYNGEERAKGNILERFSAQQFPDLHSELNLSSLELGDSALYFCASSPGRGFQETQYFGPGTRLLVL.

At least ten counts were recorded for this clonotype. CDR3 residues: CASSSRPNEQFF. CDR3 sequence (DNA): TGTGCCAGCAGCTCTCGACCCAATGAGCAGTTCTTC. The genes are TRBV3-1 and TRBJ2-1; D is ambiguous. The V gene lost 5 bases and the J gene lost 6 bases, with 8 bases spanning the gap. The germline V gene encodes CDR1 LGHDT and CDR2 YNNKEL (reference sequence). The CDR3 runs to 12 residues.

This clonotype was recorded at least ten times. This sequence joins TRBV9 and TRBJ2-3; D remains unclear. CDR3 length equals 12 residues. Trimming removed 2 bases at V and 3 bases at J, with 4 bases between. Germline lookup yields CDR1 SGDLS and CDR2 YYNGEE. CDR3 nucleotide sequence: TGTGCCAGCAGCGTTGGGACAGATACGCAGTATTTT. It encodes CASSVGTDTQYF.

This clonotype was detected ten times or more. CDR3 amino acids: CASSYGTQSEQFF. As DNA, the CDR3 is TGTGCCAGCAGCTACGGGACCCAATCTGAGCAGTTCTTC. The chain is built from TRBV5-6 and TRBJ2-1; perhaps D is TRBD1 or TRBD2 (5 bases each). The CDR3 loop spans 13 amino acids. The V gene lost 3 bases and the J gene lost 9 bases, with 13 bases spanning the gap. CDR1 and CDR2 from the germline V gene are SGHDT and YYEEEE. Complete variable domain (other parts from reference TRBV5-6 and TRBJ2-1): DAGVTQSPTHLIKTRGQQVTLRCSPKSGHDTVSWYQQALGQGPQFIFQYYEEEERQRGNFPDRFSGHQFPNYSSELNVNALLLGDSALYLCASSYGTQSEQFFGPGTRLTVL.

This clonotype was seen repeatedly, ten times or more. This CDR3 reads CASNQDPASYEQYF. The DNA of the CDR3 is TGCGCCAGCAATCAGGACCCCGCTAGCTACGAGCAGTACTTC. This rearrangement joins TRBV5-1 to TRBJ2-7; no clear D. The CDR3 is made up of 14 amino acids. Germline CDR1 SGHRS, CDR2 YFSETQ. V gave up 6 bases and J gave up 3 bases, with 16 bases separating them.

This clonotype was counted ten times or more. CDR3 in amino acids: CASSPSWDYPPEQYF. CDR3 DNA: TGTGCCAGCAGCCCATCGTGGGACTACCCCCCCGAGCAGTACTTC. The genes are TRBV6-5 and TRBJ2-7; 7 bases align to TRBD2. Germline trimming cut 6 bases from V and 6 bases from J; bases unmatched to any gene: 14. This CDR3 has 15 amino acids. Germline CDR1 MNHEY, CDR2 SVGAGI.

The table lists this clonotype with a few counts. This may come from a read error, since a much larger clone is one base off. The chain joins TRBV7-9 to TRBJ2-1; the match to TRBD1 covers 7 bases. J lost 7 bases, V lost 6 bases, and 15 bases had no gene match. The germline gives CDR1 SEHNR, CDR2 FQNEAQ (reference sequence). The CDR3 extends over 16 amino acids. DNA of the CDR3: TGTGCCAGCAGTCTAGCCGGGACAGCGACAAAGAATGAGCAGTTCTTC. This sequence encodes CASSLAGTATKNEQFF.

Ten or more counts support this clonotype. V is TRBV6-5 and J is TRBJ1-5; D remains unclear. In germline, CDR1 is MNHEY, CDR2 SVGAGI. V lost 0 bases and J lost 7, with 7 bases in between. The CDR3 covers 13 residues. CDR3 nucleotide sequence: TGTGCCAGCAGTTACTCGCTAACGCAGCCCCAGCATTTT. Residues: CASSYSLTQPQHF.

This clonotype came up many times. The chain links TRBV5-1 to TRBJ2-5; D is possibly TRBD1 (6 bases). The V and J ends lost 3 bases and 2 bases respectively, with 11 bases between them. This CDR3 comprises 14 residues. Germline V gene lookup returns CDR1 SGHRS and CDR2 YFSETQ. In nucleotides, the CDR3 is TGCGCCAGCAGCTCCTGGACAGATCAAGAGACCCAGTACTTC. It codes for CASSSWTDQETQYF.